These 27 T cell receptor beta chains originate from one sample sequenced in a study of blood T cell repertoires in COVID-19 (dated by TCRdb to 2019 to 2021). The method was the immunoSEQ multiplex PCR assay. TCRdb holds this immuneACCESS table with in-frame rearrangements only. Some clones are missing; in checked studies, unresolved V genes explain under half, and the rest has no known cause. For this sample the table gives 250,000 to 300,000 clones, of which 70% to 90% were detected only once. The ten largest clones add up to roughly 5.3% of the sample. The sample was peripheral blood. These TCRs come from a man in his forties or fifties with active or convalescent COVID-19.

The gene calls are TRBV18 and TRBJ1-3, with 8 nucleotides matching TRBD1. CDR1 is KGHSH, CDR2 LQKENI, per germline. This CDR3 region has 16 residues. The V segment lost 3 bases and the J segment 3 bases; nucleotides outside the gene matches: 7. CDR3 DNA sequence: TGTGCCAGCTCACCCGCGACAGGGGTTGATGGAAACACCATATATTTT. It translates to CASSPATGVDGNTIYF. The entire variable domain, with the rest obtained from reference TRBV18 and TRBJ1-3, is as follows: NAGVMQNPRHLVRRRGQEARLRCSPMKGHSHVYWYRQLPEEGLKFMVYLQKENIIDESGMPKERFSAEFPKEGPSILRIQQVVRGDSAAYFCASSPATGVDGNTIYFGEGSWLTVV.

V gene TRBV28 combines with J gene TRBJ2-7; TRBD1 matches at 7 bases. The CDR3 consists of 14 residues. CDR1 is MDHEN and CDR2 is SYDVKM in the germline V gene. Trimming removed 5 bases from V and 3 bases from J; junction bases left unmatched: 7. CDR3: CASSRQGTYYEQYF. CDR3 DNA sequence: TGTGCCAGCAGTCGACAGGGAACCTACTACGAGCAGTACTTC.

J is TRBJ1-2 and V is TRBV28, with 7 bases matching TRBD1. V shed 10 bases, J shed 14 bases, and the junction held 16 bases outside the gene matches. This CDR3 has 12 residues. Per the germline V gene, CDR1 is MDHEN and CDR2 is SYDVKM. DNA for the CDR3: TGTGCCACACAGGACAGGTTCTTAGGGGAAACCTTC. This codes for CATQDRFLGETF.

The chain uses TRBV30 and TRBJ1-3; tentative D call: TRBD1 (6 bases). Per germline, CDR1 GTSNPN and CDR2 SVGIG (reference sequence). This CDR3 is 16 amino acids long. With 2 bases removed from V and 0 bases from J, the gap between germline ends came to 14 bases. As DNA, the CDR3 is TGTGCCTGGAGTATCCCCGGGACAACCTCTGGAAACACCATATATTTT. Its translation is CAWSIPGTTSGNTIYF. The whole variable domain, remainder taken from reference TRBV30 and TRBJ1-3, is SQTIHQWPATLVQPVGSPLSLECTVEGTSNPNLYWYRQAAGRGLQLLFYSVGIGQISSEVPQNLSASRPQDRQFILSSKKLLLSDSGFYLCAWSIPGTTSGNTIYFGEGSWLTVV.

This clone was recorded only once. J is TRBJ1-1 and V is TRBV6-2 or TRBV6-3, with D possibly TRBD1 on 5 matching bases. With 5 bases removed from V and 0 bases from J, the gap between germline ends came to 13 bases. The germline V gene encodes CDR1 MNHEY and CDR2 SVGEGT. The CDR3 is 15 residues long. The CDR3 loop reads CASSQGGGLNTEAFF. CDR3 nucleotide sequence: TGTGCCAGCAGTCAAGGCGGGGGACTGAACACTGAAGCTTTCTTT.

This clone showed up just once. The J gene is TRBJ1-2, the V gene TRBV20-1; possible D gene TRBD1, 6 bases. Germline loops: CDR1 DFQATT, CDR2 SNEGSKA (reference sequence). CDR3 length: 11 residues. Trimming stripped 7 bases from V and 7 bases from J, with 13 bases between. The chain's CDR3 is CSDNRDGGYTF. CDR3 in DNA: TGCAGTGACAACAGGGACGGTGGCTACACCTTC.

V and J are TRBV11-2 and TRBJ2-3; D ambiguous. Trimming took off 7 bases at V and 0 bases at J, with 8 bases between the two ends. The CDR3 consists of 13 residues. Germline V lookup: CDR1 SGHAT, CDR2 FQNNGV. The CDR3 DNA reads TGTGCCAGCACACACGGGAGCACAGATACGCAGTATTTT. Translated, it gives CASTHGSTDTQYF.

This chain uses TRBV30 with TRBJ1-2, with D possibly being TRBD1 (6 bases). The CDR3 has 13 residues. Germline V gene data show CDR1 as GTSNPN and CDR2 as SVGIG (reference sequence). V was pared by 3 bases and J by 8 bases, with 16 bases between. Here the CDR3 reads CAWRIRRGDGYTF. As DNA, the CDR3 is TGTGCCTGGAGGATTCGCAGGGGAGACGGCTACACCTTC.

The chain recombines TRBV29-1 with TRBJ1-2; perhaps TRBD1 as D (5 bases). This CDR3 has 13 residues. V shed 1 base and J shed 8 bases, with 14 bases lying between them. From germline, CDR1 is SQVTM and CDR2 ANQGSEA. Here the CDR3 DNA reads TGCAGCGTTGAAGGGCAGGGAGCGGGGGGCTACACCTTC. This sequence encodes CSVEGQGAGGYTF.

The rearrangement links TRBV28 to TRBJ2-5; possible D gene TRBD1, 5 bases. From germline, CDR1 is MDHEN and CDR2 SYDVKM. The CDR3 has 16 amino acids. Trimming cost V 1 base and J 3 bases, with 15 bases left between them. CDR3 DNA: TGTGCCAGCAGTTTATTTAGTGGGGCAGAAAAAGAGACCCAGTACTTC. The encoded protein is CASSLFSGAEKETQYF.

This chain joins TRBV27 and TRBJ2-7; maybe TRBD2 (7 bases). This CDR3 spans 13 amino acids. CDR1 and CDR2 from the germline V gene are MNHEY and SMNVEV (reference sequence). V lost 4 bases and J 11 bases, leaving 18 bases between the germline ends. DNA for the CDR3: TGTGCCAGCAGTTATGGGATAGGGGGGGTGGAGTACTTC. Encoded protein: CASSYGIGGVEYF.

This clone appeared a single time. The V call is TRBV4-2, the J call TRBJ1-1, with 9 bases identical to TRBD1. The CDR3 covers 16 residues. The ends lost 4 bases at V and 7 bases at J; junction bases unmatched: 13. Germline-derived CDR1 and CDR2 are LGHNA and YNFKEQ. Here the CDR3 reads CASSPRTGTGSFEAFF. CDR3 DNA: TGTGCCAGCAGCCCCCGGACCGGGACAGGGAGTTTTGAAGCTTTCTTT.

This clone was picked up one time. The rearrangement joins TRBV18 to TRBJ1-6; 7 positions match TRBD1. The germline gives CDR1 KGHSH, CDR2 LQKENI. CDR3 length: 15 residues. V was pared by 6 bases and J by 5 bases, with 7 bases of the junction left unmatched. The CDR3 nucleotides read TGTGCCAGCTCTCGCACAGGGGATAATAATTCACCCCTCCACTTT. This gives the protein CASSRTGDNNSPLHF.

CDR3 sequence reads: CSASRGGQPNTEAFF. CDR3 bases: TGCAGTGCTAGTCGCGGAGGCCAGCCGAACACTGAAGCTTTCTTT. The gene calls are TRBV20-1 and TRBJ1-1, with D unresolved. CDR3 size: 15 residues. V was shortened by 3 bases and J by 1 base, with 15 bases between the two germline ends. Germline loops: CDR1 DFQATT, CDR2 SNEGSKA (reference sequence).

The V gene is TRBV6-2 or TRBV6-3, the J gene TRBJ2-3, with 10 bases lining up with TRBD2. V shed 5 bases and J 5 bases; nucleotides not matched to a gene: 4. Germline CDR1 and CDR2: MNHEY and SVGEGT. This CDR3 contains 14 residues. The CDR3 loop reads CASSQSGRGDTQYF. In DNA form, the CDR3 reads TGTGCCAGCAGTCAAAGCGGGAGGGGAGATACGCAGTATTTT.

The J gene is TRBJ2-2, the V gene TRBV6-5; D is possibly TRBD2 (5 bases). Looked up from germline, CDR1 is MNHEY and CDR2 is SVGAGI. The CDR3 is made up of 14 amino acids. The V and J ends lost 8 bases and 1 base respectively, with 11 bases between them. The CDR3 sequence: CASRGPRNTGELFF. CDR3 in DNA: TGTGCCAGCCGCGGGCCACGGAACACCGGGGAGCTGTTTTTT.

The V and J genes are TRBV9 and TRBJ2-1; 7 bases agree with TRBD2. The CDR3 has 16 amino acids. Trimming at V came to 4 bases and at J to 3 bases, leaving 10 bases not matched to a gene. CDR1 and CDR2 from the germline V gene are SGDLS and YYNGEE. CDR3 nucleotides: TGTGCCAGCAGCAATGAGGACTGGGGGGGCTACAATGAGCAGTTCTTC. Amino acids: CASSNEDWGGYNEQFF.

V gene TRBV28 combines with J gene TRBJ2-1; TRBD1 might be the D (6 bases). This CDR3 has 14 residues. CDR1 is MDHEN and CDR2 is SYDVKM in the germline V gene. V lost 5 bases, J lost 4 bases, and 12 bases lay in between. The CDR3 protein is CASSPRTEYNEQFF. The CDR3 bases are TGTGCCAGCAGTCCCCGGACAGAATACAATGAGCAGTTCTTC.

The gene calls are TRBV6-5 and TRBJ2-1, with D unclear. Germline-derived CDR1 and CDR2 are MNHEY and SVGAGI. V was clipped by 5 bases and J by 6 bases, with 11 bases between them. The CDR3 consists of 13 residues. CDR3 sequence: CASSQPSSNEQFF. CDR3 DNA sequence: TGTGCCAGCAGTCAACCCTCGAGCAATGAGCAGTTCTTC.

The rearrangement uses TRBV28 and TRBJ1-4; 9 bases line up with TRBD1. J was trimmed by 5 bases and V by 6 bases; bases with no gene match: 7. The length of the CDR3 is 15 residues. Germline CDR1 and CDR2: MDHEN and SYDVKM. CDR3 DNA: TGTGCCAGCAGCCCCACAGGGGGCTGGAATGAAAAACTGTTTTTT. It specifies CASSPTGGWNEKLFF.

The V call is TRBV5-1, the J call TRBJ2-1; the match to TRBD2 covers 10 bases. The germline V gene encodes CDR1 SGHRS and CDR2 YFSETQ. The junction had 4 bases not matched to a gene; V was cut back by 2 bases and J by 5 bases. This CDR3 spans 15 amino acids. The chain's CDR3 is CASSFLAGVNNEQFF. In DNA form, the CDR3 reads TGCGCCAGCAGCTTTCTAGCGGGAGTCAACAATGAGCAGTTCTTC.

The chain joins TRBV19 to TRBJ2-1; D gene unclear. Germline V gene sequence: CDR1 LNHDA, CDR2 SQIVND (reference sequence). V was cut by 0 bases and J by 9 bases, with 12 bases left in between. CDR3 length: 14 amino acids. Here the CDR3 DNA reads TGTGCCAGTAGTATAGATTCCGGTAGAAGTGAGCAGTTCTTC. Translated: CASSIDSGRSEQFF.

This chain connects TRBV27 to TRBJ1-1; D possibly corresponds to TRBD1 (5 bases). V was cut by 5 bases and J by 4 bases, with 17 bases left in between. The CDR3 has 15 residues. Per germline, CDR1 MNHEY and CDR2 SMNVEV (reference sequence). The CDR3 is CASSIRTAGGTEAFF. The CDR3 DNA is TGTGCCAGCAGTATAAGGACTGCGGGGGGCACTGAAGCTTTCTTT.

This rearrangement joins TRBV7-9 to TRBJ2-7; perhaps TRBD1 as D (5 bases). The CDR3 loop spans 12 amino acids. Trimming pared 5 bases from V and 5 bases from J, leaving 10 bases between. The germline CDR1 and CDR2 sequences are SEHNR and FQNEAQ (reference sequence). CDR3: CASSPQANEQYF. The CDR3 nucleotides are TGTGCCAGCAGCCCACAGGCGAACGAGCAGTACTTC.

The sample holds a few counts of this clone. CDR3 DNA: TGTGCCAGCACCCAGCAAGGGACAGGGGCGGACACCATATATTTT. Translation gives CASTQQGTGADTIYF. The chain employs TRBV9 and TRBJ1-3, with TRBD1 matching over 10 bases. CDR3 length equals 15 residues. J gave up 8 bases and V 6 bases, and 11 bases lay outside the gene matches. Germline CDR1 reads SGDLS; CDR2 reads YYNGEE.

CDR3 bases: TGTGCCAGCAGCTTCCGGACAGAAAGCGAAGCTTTCTTT. Protein: CASSFRTESEAFF. The chain uses TRBV7-2 and TRBJ1-1, with a tentative D call TRBD1 (6 bases). V shed 3 bases and J shed 8 bases, with 13 bases lying between them. CDR1 is SGHTA and CDR2 is FQGNSA in the germline V gene. The CDR3 is 13 residues long.

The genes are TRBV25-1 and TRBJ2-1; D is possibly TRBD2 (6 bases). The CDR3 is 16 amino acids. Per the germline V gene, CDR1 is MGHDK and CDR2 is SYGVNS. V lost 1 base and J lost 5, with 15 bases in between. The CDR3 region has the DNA TGTGCCAGCAGTGAATGGTCGGGAGACACTGACAATGAGCAGTTCTTC. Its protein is CASSEWSGDTDNEQFF.